Sequencing of this TCR beta chain was carried out in a study of blood T cell repertoires in COVID-19. The trim removed 4 bases at V and 0 bases at J, leaving 10 bases unmatched. This CDR3 is 17 amino acids long. Germline V CDR1 and CDR2: SGDLS, YYNGEE. Some clones are missing from TCRdb's copy, which holds only in-frame ones; the method was immunoSEQ multiplex PCR. The sample yields some 200,000 clones, about 86% seen once. This receptor was obtained from a woman aged 50 to 60 with acute or convalescent COVID-19. The sequenced material came from peripheral blood. The gene calls are TRBV9 and TRBJ1-3; TRBD1 matches 7 bases. The CDR3 DNA follows: TGTGCCAGCAGCCTAACGGGACAGACAAGCTCTGGAAACACCATATATTTT. Its translation is CASSLTGQTSSGNTIYF.